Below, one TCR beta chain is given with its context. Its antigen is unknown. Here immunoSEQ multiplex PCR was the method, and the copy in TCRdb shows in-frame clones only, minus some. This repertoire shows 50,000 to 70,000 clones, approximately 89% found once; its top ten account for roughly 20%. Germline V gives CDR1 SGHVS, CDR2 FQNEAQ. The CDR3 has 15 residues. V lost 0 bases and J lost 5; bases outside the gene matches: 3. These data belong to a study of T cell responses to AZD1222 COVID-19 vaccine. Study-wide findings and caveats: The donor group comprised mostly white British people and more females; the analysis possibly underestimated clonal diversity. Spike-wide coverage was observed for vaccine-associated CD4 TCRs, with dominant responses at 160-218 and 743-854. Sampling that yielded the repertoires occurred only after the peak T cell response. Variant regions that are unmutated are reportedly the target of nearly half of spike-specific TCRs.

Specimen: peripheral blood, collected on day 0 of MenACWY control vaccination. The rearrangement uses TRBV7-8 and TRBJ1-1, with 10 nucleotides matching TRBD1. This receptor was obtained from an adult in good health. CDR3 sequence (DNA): TGTGCCAGCAGCTTAGCAGGACAGGGGGGAACTGAAGCTTTCTTT. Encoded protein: CASSLAGQGGTEAFF.